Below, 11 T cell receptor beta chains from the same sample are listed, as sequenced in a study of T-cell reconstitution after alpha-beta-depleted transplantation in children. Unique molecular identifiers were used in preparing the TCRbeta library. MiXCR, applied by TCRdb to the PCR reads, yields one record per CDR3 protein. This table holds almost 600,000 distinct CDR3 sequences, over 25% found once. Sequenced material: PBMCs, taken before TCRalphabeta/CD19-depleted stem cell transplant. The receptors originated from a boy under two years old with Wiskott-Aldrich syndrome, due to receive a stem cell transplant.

The CDR3 region is CASSFTPGLAGARLEQYF. CDR3 in DNA: TGCGCCAGCAGCTTCACGCCGGGACTAGCGGGAGCAAGGCTCGAGCAGTACTTC. V is TRBV5-1 and J is TRBJ2-7; TRBD2 aligns across 14 bases. The CDR3 is 18 residues long. V was clipped by 2 bases and J by 6 bases; unmatched bases: 13. Germline CDR1 and CDR2: SGHRS and YFSETQ.

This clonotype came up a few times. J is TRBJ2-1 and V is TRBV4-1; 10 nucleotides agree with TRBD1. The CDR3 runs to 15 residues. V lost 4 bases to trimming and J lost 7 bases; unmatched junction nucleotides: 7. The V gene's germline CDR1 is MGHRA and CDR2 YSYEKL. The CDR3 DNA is TGCGCCAGCAGCCTCCCGGGACAGGGGTTAAATGAGCAGTTCTTC. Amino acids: CASSLPGQGLNEQFF.

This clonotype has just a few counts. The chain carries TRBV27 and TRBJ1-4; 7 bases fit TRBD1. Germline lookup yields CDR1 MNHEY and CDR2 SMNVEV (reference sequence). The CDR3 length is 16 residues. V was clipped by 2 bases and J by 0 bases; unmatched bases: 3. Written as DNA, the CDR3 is TGTGCCAGCAGTTTAAGACAGGGCCCAACTAATGAAAAACTGTTTTTT. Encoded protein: CASSLRQGPTNEKLFF.

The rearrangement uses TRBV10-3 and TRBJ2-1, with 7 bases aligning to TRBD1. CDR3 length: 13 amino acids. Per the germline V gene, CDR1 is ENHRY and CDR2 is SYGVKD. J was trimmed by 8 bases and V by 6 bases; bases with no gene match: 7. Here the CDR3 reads CAISPRGSDEQFF. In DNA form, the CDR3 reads TGTGCCATCAGCCCCAGGGGGAGCGATGAGCAGTTCTTC.

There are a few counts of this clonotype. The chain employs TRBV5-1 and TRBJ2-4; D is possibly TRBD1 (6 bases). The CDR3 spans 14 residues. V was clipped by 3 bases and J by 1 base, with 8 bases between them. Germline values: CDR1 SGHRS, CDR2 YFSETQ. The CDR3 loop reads CASSWQGAKNIQYF. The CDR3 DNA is TGCGCCAGCAGCTGGCAGGGGGCCAAAAACATTCAGTACTTC.

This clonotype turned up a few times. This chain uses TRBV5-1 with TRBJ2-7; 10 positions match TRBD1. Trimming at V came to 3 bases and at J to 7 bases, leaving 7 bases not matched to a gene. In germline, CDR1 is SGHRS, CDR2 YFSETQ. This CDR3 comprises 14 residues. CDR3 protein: CASSYRDRGVEQYF. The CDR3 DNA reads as TGCGCCAGCAGCTACCGGGACAGGGGAGTAGAGCAGTACTTC.

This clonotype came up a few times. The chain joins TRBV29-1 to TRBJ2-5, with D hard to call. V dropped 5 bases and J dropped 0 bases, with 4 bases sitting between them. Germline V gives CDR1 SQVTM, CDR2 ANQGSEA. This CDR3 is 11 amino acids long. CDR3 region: CSVNHQETQYF. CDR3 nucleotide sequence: TGCAGCGTTAATCACCAAGAGACCCAGTACTTC.

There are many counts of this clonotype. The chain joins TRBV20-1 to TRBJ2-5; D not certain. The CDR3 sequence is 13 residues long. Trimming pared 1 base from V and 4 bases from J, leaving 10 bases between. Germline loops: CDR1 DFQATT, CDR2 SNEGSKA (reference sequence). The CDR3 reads CSARAPTTETQYF. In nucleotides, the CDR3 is TGCAGTGCTAGAGCCCCAACTACAGAGACCCAGTACTTC.

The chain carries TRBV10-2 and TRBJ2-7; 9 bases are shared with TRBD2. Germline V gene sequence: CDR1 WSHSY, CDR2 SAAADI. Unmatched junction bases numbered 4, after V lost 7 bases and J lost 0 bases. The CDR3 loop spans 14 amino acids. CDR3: CASKDSGGSYEQYF. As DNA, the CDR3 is TGCGCCAGCAAGGATAGCGGGGGCTCCTACGAGCAGTACTTC.

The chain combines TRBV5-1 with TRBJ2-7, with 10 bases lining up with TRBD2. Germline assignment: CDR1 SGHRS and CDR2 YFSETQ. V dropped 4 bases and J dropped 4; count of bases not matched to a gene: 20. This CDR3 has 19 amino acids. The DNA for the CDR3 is TGCGCCAGCAGCCTAGACAGGGGCCCTAGCGGGAGAGGATCGTACGAGCAGTACTTC. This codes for CASSLDRGPSGRGSYEQYF.

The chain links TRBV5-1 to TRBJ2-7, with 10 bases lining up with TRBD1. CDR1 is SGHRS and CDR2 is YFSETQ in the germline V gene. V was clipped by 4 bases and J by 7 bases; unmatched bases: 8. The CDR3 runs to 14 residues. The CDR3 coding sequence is TGCGCCAGCAGCCCCCGGGACAGGGGTGTTGAGCAGTACTTC. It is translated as CASSPRDRGVEQYF.